This T cell receptor (beta chain) was profiled in a study of T cell responses to AZD1222 COVID-19 vaccine. TCRdb keeps only in-frame clones here, not all; method: immunoSEQ multiplex PCR. Of tens of thousands of clones listed, 88% are singletons. Concerning this clone itself: Its specificity is not known.

Second doses at about 4 or about 12 weeks were pooled. Findings and limits, study-wide: At baseline, just a handful of AZD1222 recipients tested seropositive.

Sample: peripheral blood, taken 28 days after the second AZD1222 dose. The sequence came from an adult who received the AZD1222 COVID-19 vaccine.

CDR3 sequence (DNA): TGTGCCAGCAGTGGGGGACAGGGTAACAATGAGCAGTTCTTC. Protein sequence: CASSGGQGNNEQFF. V usage is TRBV28 and J usage is TRBJ2-1; 9 nucleotides match TRBD1. Germline V gene sequence: CDR1 MDHEN, CDR2 SYDVKM. The CDR3 spans 14 residues. J gave up 5 bases and V 5 bases, and 4 bases lay outside the gene matches.